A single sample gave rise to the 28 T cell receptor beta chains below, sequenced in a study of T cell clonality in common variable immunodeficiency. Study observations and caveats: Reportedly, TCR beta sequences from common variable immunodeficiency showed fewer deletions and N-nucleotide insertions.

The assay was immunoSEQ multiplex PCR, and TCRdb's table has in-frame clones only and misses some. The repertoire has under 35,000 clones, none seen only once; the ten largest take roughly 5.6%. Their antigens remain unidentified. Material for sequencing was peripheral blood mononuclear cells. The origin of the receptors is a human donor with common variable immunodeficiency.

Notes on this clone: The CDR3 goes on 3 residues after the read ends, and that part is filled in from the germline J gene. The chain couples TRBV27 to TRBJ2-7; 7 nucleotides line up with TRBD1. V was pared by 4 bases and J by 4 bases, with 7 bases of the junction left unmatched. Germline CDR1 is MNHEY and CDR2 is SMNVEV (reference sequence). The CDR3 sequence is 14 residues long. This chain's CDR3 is CASSSRDSRYEQYF. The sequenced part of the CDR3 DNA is TGTGCCAGCAGTTCCCGGGACAGTCGATACGAG.

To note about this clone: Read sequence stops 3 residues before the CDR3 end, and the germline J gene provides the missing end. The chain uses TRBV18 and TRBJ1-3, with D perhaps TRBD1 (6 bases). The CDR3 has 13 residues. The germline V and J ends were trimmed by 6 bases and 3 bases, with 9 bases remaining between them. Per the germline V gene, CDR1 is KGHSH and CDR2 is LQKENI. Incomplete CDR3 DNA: TGTGCCAGCTCGCGGACAGATGGAAACACC. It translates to CASSRTDGNT. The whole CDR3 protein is CASSRTDGNTIYF.

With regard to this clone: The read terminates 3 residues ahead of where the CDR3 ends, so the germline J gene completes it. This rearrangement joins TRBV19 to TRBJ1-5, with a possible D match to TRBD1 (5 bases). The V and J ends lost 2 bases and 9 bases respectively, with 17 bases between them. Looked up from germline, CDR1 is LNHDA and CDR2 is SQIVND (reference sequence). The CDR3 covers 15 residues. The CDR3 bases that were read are TGTGCCAGTAGTATAATTGTGGGGCAGGGAGCGCCC. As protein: CASSIIVGQGAP. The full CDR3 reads CASSIIVGQGAPQHF.

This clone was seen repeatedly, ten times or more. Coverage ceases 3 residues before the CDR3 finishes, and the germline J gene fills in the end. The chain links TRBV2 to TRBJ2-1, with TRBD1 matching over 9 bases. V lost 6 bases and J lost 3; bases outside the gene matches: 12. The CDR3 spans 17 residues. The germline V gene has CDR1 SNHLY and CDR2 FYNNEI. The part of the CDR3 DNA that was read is TGTGCCAGCAGCTCGATGGACCGGGACAGGGTCTACAATGAG. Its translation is CASSSMDRDRVYNE. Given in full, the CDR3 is CASSSMDRDRVYNEQFF.

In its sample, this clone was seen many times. The CDR3 sequence is CASSKGLATDTQYF. The sequenced CDR3 bases are TGTGCCAGCAGCAAGGGACTAGCGACAGATACG. This chain joins TRBV5-5 and TRBJ2-3; TRBD2 matches 10 bases. The read ends 3 residues shy of where the CDR3 ends; the end is completed using the germline J gene. The CDR3 loop spans 14 amino acids. Losses at the gene ends were 4 bases for V and 3 bases for J; bases not matched to a gene: 2. Germline lookup yields CDR1 SGHKS and CDR2 YYEKEE (reference sequence).

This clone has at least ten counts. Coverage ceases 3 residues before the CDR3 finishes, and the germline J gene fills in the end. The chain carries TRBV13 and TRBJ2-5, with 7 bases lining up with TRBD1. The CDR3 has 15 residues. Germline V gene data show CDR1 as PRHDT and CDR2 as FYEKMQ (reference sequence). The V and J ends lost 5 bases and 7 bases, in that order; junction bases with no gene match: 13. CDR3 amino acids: CASSPQRRSGGTQYF. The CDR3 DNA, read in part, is TGTGCCAGCAGCCCCCAAAGGCGGTCAGGGGGGACC.

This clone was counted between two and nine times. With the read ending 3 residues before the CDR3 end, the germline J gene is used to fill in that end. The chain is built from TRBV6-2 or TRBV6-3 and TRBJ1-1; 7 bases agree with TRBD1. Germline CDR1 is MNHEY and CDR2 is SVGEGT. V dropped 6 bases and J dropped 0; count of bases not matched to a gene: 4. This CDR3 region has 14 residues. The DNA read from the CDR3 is TGTGCCAGCAGCATGCAGGGGGTGAACACTGAA. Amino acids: CASSMQGVNTE. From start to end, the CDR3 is CASSMQGVNTEAFF.

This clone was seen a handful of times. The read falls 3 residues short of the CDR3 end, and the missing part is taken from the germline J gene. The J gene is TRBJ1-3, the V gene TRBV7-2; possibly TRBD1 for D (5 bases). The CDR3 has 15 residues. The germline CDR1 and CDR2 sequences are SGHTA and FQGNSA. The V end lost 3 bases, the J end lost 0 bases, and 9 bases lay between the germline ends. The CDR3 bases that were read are TGTGCCAGCAGCTTGACAGACTTCTCTGGAAACACC. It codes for CASSLTDFSGNT. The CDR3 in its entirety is CASSLTDFSGNTIYF.

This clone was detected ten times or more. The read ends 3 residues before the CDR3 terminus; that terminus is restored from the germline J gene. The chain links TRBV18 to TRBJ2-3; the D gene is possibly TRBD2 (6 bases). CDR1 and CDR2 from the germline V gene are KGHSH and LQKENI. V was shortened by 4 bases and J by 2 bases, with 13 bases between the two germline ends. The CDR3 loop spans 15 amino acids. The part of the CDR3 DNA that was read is TGTGCCAGCTCACGGGACTCTCGTTACACAGATACG. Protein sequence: CASSRDSRYTDT. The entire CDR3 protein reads CASSRDSRYTDTQYF.

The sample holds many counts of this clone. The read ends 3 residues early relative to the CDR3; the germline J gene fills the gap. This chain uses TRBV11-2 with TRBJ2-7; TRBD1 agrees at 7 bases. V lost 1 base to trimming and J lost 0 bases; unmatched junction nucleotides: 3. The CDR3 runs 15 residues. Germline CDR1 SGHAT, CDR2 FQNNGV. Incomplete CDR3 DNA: TGTGCCAGCAGCTTAGGACAGGGCTACTCCTACGAG. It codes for CASSLGQGYSYE. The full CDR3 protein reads CASSLGQGYSYEQYF.

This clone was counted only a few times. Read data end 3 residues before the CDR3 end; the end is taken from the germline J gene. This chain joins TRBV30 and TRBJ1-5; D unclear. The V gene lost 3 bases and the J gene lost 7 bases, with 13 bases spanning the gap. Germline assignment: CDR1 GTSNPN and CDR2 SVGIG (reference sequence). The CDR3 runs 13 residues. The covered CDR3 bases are TGTGCCTGGAGGGTAACAAGAGAGCAGCCC. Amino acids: CAWRVTREQP. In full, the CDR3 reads CAWRVTREQPQHF.

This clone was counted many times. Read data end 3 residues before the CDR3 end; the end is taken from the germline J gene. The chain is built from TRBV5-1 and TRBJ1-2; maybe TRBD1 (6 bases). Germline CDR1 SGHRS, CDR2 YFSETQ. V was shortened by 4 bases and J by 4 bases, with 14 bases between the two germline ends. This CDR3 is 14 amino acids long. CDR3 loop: CASSLPDSSYGYTF. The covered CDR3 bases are TGCGCCAGCAGCCTTCCGGACAGCTCCTATGGC.

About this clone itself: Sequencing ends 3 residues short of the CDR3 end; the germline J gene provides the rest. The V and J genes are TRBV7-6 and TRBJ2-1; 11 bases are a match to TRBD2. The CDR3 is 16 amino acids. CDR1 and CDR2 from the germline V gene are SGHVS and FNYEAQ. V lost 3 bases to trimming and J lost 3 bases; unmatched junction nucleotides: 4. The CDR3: CASSFALAGGYNEQFF. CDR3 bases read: TGTGCCAGCAGCTTCGCCCTAGCGGGGGGCTACAATGAG. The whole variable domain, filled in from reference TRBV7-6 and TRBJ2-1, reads GAGVSQSPRYKVTKRGQDVALRCDPISGHVSLYWYRQALGQGPEFLTYFNYEAQQDKSGLPNDRFSAERPEGSISTLTIQRTEQRDSAMYRCASSFALAGGYNEQFFGPGTRLTVL.

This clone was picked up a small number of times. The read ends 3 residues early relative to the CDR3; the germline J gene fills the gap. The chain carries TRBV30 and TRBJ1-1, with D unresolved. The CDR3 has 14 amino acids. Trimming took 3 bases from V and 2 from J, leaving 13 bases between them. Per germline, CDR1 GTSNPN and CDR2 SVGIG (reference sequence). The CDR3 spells CAWRQSGFNTEAFF. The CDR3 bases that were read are TGTGCCTGGAGGCAGTCGGGTTTTAACACTGAA.

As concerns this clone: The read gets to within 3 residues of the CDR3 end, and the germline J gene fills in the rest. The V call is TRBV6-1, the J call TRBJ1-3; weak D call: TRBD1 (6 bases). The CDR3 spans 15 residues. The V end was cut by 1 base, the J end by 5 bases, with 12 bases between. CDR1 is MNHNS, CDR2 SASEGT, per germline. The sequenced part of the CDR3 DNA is TGTGCCAGCAGTGAAGTCCTCCGGGACAGAAACACC. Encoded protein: CASSEVLRDRNT. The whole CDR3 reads CASSEVLRDRNTIYF.

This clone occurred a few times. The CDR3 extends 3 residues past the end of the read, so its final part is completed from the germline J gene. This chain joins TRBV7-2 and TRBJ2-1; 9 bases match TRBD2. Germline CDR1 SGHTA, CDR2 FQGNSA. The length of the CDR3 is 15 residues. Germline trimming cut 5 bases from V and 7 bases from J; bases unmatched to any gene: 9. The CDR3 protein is CASSPRGGFSNEQFF. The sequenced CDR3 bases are TGTGCCAGCAGCCCGCGGGGGGGGTTTTCAAATGAG. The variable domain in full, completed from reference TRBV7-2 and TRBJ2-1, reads GAGVSQSPSNKVTEKGKDVELRCDPISGHTALYWYRQSLGQGLEFLIYFQGNSAPDKSGLPSDRFSAERTGGSVSTLTIQRTQQEDSAVYLCASSPRGGFSNEQFFGPGTRLTVL.

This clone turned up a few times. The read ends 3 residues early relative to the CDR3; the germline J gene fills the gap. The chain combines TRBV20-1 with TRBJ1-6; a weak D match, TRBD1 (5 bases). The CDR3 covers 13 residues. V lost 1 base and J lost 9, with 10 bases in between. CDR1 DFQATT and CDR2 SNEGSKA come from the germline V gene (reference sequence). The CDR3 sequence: CSARAGRISPLHF. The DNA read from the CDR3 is TGCAGTGCTAGAGCAGGGAGAATTTCACCC.

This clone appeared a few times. The DNA read from the CDR3 is TGTGCCAGCAGCCCGCCAACTGGGACTAGCGGGACAGAGACC. Residues: CASSPPTGTSGTET. In full, the CDR3 reads CASSPPTGTSGTETQYF. The chain uses TRBV7-8 and TRBJ2-5, with 13 bases identical to TRBD2. With the read ending 3 residues before the CDR3 end, the germline J gene is used to fill in that end. Losses at the gene ends were 5 bases for V and 4 bases for J; bases not matched to a gene: 10. The V gene's germline CDR1 is SGHVS and CDR2 FQNEAQ. This CDR3 comprises 17 residues.

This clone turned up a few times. The CDR3 bases that were read are TGTGCCAGCAGTGTGACAGGGCCATCCTACGAG. Translation gives CASSVTGPSYE. The full CDR3 protein is CASSVTGPSYEQYF. The genes are TRBV6-1 and TRBJ2-7; 7 nucleotides agree with TRBD1. The CDR3 extends 3 residues past the end of the read, so its final part is completed from the germline J gene. CDR1 and CDR2 from the germline V gene are MNHNS and SASEGT. The CDR3 covers 14 residues. The trim removed 4 bases at V and 1 base at J, leaving 4 bases unmatched.

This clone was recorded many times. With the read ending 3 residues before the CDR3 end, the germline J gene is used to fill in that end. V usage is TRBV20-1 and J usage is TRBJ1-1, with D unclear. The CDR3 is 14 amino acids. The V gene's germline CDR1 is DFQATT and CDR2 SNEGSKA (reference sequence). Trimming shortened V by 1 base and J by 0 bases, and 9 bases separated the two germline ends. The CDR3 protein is CSARVTQMNTEAFF. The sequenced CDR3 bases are TGCAGTGCTAGAGTTACACAAATGAACACTGAA.

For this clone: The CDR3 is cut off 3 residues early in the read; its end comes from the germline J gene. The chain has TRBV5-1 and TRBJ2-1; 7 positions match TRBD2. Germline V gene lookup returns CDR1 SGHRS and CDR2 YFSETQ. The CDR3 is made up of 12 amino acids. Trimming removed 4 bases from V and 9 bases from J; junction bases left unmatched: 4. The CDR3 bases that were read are TGCGCCAGCAGCGGCGGACTAGGTGAG. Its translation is CASSGGLGE. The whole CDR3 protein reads CASSGGLGEQFF.

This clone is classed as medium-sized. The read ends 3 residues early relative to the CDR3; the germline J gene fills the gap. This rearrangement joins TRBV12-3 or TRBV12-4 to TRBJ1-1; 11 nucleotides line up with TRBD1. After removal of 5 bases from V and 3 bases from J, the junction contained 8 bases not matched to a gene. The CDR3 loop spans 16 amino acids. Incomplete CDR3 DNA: TGTGCCAGCAGTCCACGGACAGGGGGCACGGACACTGAA. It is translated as CASSPRTGGTDTE. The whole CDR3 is CASSPRTGGTDTEAFF.

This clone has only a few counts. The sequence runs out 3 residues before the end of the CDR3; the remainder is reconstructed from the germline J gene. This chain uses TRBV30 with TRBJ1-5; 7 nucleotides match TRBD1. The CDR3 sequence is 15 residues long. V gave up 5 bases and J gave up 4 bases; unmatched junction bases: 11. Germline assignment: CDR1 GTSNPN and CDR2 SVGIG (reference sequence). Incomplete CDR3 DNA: TGTGCCTGGCGGGATCCGGGACAGTTAAATCAGCCC. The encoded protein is CAWRDPGQLNQP. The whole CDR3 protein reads CAWRDPGQLNQPQHF. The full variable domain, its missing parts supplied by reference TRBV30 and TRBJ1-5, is SQTIHQWPATLVQPVGSPLSLECTVEGTSNPNLYWYRQAAGRGLQLLFYSVGIGQISSEVPQNLSASRPQDRQFILSSKKLLLSDSGFYLCAWRDPGQLNQPQHFGDGTRLSIL.

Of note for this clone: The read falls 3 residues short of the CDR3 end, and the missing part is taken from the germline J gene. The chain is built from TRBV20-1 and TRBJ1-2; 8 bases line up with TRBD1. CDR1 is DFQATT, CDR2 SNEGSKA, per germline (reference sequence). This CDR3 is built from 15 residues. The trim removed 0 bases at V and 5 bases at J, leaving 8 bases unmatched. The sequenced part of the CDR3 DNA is TGCAGTGCTAGAGATCGGGCAGGGGGCGGATATGGC. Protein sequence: CSARDRAGGGYG. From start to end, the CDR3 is CSARDRAGGGYGYTF.

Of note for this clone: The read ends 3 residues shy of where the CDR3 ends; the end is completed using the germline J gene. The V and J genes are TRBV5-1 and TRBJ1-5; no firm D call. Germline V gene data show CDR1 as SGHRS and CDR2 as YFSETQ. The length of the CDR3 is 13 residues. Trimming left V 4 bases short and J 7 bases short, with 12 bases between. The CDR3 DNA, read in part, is TGCGCCAGCAGCCTGGATGCGGGGCAGCCC. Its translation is CASSLDAGQP. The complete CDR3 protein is CASSLDAGQPQHF.

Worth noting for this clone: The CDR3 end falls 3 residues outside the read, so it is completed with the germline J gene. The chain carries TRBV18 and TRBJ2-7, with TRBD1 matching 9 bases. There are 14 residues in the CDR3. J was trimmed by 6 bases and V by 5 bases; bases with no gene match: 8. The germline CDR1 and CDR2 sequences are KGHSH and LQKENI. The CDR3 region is CASSEGQGFREQYF. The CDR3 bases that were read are TGTGCCAGCTCAGAGGGACAGGGCTTTCGCGAG.

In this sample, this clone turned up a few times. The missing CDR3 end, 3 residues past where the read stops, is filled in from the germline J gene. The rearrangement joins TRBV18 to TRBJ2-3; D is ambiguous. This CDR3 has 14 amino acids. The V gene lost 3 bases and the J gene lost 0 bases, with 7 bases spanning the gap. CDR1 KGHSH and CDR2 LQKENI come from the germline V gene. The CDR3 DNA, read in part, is TGTGCCAGCTCACCCGCAGGAAGCACAGATACG. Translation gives CASSPAGSTDT. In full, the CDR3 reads CASSPAGSTDTQYF.

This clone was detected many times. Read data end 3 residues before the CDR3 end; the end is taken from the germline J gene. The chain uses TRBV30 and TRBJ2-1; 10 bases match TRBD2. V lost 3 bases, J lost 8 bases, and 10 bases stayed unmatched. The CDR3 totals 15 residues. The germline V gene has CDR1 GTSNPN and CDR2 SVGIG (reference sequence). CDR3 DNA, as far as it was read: TGTGCCTGGAGCCCGAGGAGCGGGGGGGCGTATGAG. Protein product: CAWSPRSGGAYE. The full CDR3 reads CAWSPRSGGAYEQFF.